Here is one T cell receptor (beta chain) with its context. The source of the sample is a study of blood T cell repertoires in COVID-19. The CDR3 is 15 residues long. V shed 2 bases and J 2 bases; nucleotides not matched to a gene: 4. Germline CDR1 SGHTA, CDR2 FQGNSA. Each exposed participant met a COVID-19 case in the 2 weeks preceding study entry. Data came from immunoSEQ multiplex PCR; TCRdb stores just in-frame clones and leaves some out. Among roughly 250,000 clones listed, about 90% were seen once. The chain couples TRBV7-2 to TRBJ2-3; 7 nucleotides agree with TRBD2. The source is a woman between 40 and 55 years old who had been exposed to COVID-19. Specimen: PBMCs or T cells enriched from blood (not recorded which). The chain's CDR3 is CASSLPGGYTDTQYF. CDR3 bases: TGTGCCAGCAGCTTACCGGGGGGATACACAGATACGCAGTATTTT.